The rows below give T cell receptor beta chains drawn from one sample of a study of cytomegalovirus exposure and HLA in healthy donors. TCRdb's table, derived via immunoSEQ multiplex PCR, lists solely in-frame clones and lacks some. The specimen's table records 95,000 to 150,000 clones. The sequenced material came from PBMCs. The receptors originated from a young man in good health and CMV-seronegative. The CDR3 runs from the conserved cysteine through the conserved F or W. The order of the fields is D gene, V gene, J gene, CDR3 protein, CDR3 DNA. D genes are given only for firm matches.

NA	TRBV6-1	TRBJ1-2	CASSEQGNYGYTF	TGTGCCAGCAGTGAACAGGGCAACTACGGCTACACCTTC
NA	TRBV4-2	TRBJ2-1	CASSQVGEDHEQFF	TGTGCCAGCAGCCAAGTAGGGGAGGATCATGAGCAGTTCTTC
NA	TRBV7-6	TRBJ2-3	CASSSVAEASTDTQYF	TGTGCCAGCAGCTCAGTAGCAGAAGCTAGCACAGATACGCAGTATTTT
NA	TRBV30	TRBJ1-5	CAWSVGGDQPQHF	TGTGCCTGGAGTGTTGGGGGGGATCAGCCCCAGCATTTT
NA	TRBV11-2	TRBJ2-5	CASSLGGATPKETQYF	TGTGCCAGCAGCTTAGGTGGGGCAACTCCAAAAGAGACCCAGTACTTC
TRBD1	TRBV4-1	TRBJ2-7	CASSGRGQGSYEQYF	TGCGCCAGCAGCGGGCGGGGACAGGGGTCGTACGAGCAGTACTTC
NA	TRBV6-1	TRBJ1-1	CASSEIEGTEAFF	TGTGCCAGCAGTGAGATTGAGGGCACTGAAGCTTTCTTT
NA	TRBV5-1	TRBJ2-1	CASTTGVSSYNEQFF	TGCGCCAGCACCACAGGCGTTAGCTCCTACAATGAGCAGTTCTTC
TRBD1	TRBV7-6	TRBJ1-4	CASSSTGVRKKLFF	TGTGCCAGCAGCTCGACAGGGGTTCGGAAAAAACTGTTTTTT
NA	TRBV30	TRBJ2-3	CAWRQWSWRRGGYSTDTQYF	TGTGCCTGGAGACAGTGGTCCTGGCGGCGAGGAGGGTACAGCACAGATACGCAGTATTTT
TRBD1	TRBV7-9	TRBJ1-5	CASSQPGTGVSPQHF	TGTGCCAGCAGCCAGCCCGGGACAGGGGTTTCGCCCCAGCATTTT
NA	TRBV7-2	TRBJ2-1	CASSPQARVSYNEQFF	TGTGCCAGCAGCCCACAGGCCCGGGTCTCCTACAATGAGCAGTTCTTC
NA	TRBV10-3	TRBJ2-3	CAISDLRPTGDTQYF	TGTGCCATCAGTGATTTGAGGCCAACAGGAGATACGCAGTATTTT
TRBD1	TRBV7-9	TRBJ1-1	CASSPRQGITEAFF	TGTGCCAGCAGCCCGAGACAGGGAATTACTGAAGCTTTCTTT
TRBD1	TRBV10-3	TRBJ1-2	CAIRGTANYGYTF	TGTGCCATCAGGGGGACAGCCAACTATGGCTACACCTTC
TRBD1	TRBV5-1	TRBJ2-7	CASSGGTGSYEQYF	TGCGCCAGCAGCGGCGGGACAGGGTCCTACGAGCAGTACTTC
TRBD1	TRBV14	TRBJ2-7	CASRRTGVSYEQYF	TGTGCCAGCAGGAGGACAGGGGTGTCTTACGAGCAGTACTTC
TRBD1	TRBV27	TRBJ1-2	CASSLRQGGGYTF	TGTGCCAGCAGTCTACGACAGGGCGGAGGCTACACCTTC
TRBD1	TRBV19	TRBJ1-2	CASSDRGQNYNYGYTF	TGTGCCAGTAGTGACAGGGGCCAGAACTATAACTATGGCTACACCTTC
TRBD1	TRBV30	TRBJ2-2	CAWRDAGTGNTGELFF	TGTGCCTGGCGTGATGCCGGGACAGGCAACACCGGGGAGCTGTTTTTT
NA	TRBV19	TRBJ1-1	CASSMHGDGEAFF	TGTGCCAGTAGTATGCATGGTGATGGCGAAGCTTTCTTT
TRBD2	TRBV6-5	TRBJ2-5	CASSYPGGVQETQYF	TGTGCCAGCAGTTACCCGGGGGGGGTACAAGAGACCCAGTACTTC
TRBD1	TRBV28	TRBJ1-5	CASSPPTGNNQPQHF	TGTGCCAGCAGTCCGCCGACAGGGAACAATCAGCCCCAGCATTTT
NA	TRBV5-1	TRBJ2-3	CASSLAGVTDTQYF	TGCGCCAGCAGCTTGGCAGGGGTGACAGATACGCAGTATTTT
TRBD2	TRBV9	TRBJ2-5	CASSPGGGRLETQYF	TGTGCCAGCAGCCCGGGGGGAGGTCGATTGGAGACCCAGTACTTC
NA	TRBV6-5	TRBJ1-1	CASSYTRWGDTEAFF	TGTGCCAGCAGTTACACCCGATGGGGGGACACTGAAGCTTTCTTT
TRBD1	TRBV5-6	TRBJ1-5	CASSLLQGADQPQHF	TGTGCCAGCAGCTTGCTTCAGGGGGCCGATCAGCCCCAGCATTTT
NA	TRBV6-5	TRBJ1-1	CASSQYGGEAFF	TGTGCCAGCAGCCAATACGGAGGTGAAGCTTTCTTT
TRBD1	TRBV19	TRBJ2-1	CASKTGAHEQFF	TGTGCCAGTAAGACAGGGGCGCATGAGCAGTTCTTC
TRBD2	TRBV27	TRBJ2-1	CASSSGLAGAQQFF	TGTGCCAGCAGTTCGGGACTAGCGGGAGCTCAGCAGTTCTTC
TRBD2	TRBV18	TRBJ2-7	CASSPRTSGGAGEQYF	TGTGCCAGCTCACCACGGACTAGCGGGGGGGCAGGCGAGCAGTACTTC
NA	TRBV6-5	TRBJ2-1	CASGEGGYEQFF	TGTGCCAGCGGGGAAGGGGGATATGAGCAGTTCTTC
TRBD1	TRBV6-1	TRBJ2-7	CASSEFRTGRGYEQYF	TGTGCCAGCAGTGAATTCCGGACAGGTAGAGGCTACGAGCAGTACTTC
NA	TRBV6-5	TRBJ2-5	CASSFRETQYF	TGTGCCAGCAGTTTTCGGGAGACCCAGTACTTC
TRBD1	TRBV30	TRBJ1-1	CAWITRTGPGYAEAFF	TGTGCCTGGATCACTAGGACAGGCCCGGGGTACGCTGAAGCTTTCTTT
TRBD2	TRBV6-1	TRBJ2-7	CASSVGWSGADYEQYF	TGTGCCAGCAGTGTAGGCTGGAGCGGGGCCGACTACGAGCAGTACTTC
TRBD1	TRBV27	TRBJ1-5	CASSLHRGRQPQHF	TGTGCCAGCAGTTTACACAGGGGAAGGCAGCCCCAGCATTTT
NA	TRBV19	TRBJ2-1	CASTPSGVYNEQFF	TGTGCCAGTACCCCCTCCGGGGTGTACAATGAGCAGTTCTTC
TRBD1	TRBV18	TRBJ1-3	CASSPPTGGNSGNTIYF	TGTGCCAGCTCCCCGCCGACAGGGGGGAACTCTGGAAACACCATATATTTT
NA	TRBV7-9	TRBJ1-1	CASSFSREVTEAFF	TGTGCCAGCAGCTTCTCCAGGGAAGTTACTGAAGCTTTCTTT
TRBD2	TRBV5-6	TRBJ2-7	CASSTGGWGVRDYEQYF	TGTGCCAGCAGCACGGGAGGTTGGGGCGTCCGGGACTACGAGCAGTACTTC
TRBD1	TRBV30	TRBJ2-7	CAWAWTGGFVQYF	TGTGCCTGGGCATGGACAGGGGGCTTTGTGCAGTACTTC
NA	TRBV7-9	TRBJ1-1	CASSISLVNTEAFF	TGTGCCAGCAGCATAAGCCTCGTGAACACTGAAGCTTTCTTT
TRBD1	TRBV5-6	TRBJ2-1	CASKETGSYEQFF	TGTGCCAGCAAGGAGACAGGGTCCTATGAGCAGTTCTTC
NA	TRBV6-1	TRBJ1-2	CASSEAPRSGAGYTF	TGTGCCAGCAGTGAAGCCCCCCGTTCAGGGGCTGGCTACACCTTC
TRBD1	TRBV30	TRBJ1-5	CAWSESGTGGRQPQHF	TGTGCCTGGAGTGAATCCGGGACAGGGGGCCGTCAGCCCCAGCATTTT
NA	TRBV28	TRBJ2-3	CASSGRGDTQYF	TGTGCCAGCTCCGGGAGAGGGGATACGCAGTATTTT
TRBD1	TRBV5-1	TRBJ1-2	CASSSYPGTERSNNYGYTF	TGCGCCAGCAGTTCCTACCCCGGGACAGAAAGAAGCAATAACTATGGCTACACCTTC
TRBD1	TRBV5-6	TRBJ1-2	CASSLSSGEGAHYGYTF	TGTGCCAGCAGCTTGTCTAGTGGCGAGGGGGCTCACTATGGCTACACCTTC
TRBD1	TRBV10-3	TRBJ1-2	CAITLTGDYGYTF	TGTGCCATCACCCTGACAGGGGACTATGGCTACACCTTC
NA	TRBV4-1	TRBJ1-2	CASSQDLGGQANYGYTF	TGCGCCAGCAGCCAAGATTTAGGTGGGCAGGCAAACTATGGCTACACCTTC
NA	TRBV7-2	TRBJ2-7	CASSRARVPTYEQYF	TGTGCCAGCAGCCGTGCCAGGGTGCCGACCTACGAGCAGTACTTC
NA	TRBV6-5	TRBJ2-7	CASSTTSGGGQYF	TGTGCCAGCAGCACTACTAGTGGTGGAGGGCAGTACTTC
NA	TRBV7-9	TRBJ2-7	CASSPSPVRGEQYF	TGTGCCAGCAGCCCAAGCCCAGTTCGGGGCGAGCAGTACTTC